Sequencing of this T cell receptor (beta chain) was carried out in a study of T cells expressing NK-cell markers. Study summary: Investigators obtained TCR beta repertoires from sorted CD3+CD56+NKG2C+, CD3+CD56+NKG2C- and CD3+CD56-NKG2C+ T cells. One of eight sequenced donors was HCMV-seronegative; the other seven were seropositive. Study findings and constraints: Whether expanded NKG2C-expressing T cell clones recognize HCMV is unknown.

TCRdb re-called the 5' RACE reads; every CDR3 protein appears as one record, without DNA. This table lists roughly 350,000 distinct CDR3 sequences. Of note for this clonotype: The target antigen is unknown.

CDR1 SGHRS and CDR2 YFSETQ come from the germline V gene. This CDR3 comprises 14 residues. The receptor was derived from a man aged 18 to 69 in good health. Sequencing was done on a sample of blood T cells: a sorted CD56 or NKG2C T cell subset, CD4+ or CD8+ T cells, or bulk PBMC T cells (not recorded which). The rearrangement uses TRBV5-1 and TRBJ2-4; TCRdb outputs TRBD1, but without DNA this stays unchecked. CDR3 loop: CASSTGTAHNIQYF.